A single TCR beta chain is shown here with its context. Its target is unknown. This sample is part of a study of early stage breast cancer tumors. Blood replicates held 0.5 ug DNA, tumor or normal breast about 1.5 ug, two each. Some clones are missing from TCRdb's copy, which holds only in-frame ones; the method was immunoSEQ multiplex PCR. The sample records about 38,000 clones, 65% to 75% being singletons. Germline V lookup: CDR1 SGHTA, CDR2 FQGTGA. The V end was cut by 5 bases, the J end by 9 bases, with 17 bases between. The CDR3 length is 13 residues. Study findings and constraints: Commonly generated sequences made up most enriched TCRB sequences shared between patients.

The rearrangement joins TRBV7-3 to TRBJ2-7, with a possible D match to TRBD1 (5 bases). The sequencing input was blood. The TCR comes from a person between 55 and 69 years old with breast cancer. CDR3 in DNA: TGTGCCAGCAGCAGTAACAACCTAGGGGCGCAGTACTTC. Translated: CASSSNNLGAQYF.